This T cell receptor beta chain was identified during a study of cytomegalovirus exposure and HLA in healthy donors (dated by TCRdb to 2016 to 2017). With respect to the entire study: An earlier analysis of 550 to 700 of the donors reported 250 to 350 Gb of sequence data and roughly 100 million unique TCR beta sequences from roughly 180 million T cells. To decide whether each TCR beta V gene segment behaved as functional or pseudogenic, an earlier analysis of approximately 590 of the donors relied on high-throughput TCR beta sequencing. The later analysis used no new phenotypic data to find candidate immune exposures, relying instead on TCR beta sequences and their occurrence across donors. Roughly 5 DR-DQ haplotypes were handled as single units for association and clustering, since linkage in the cohort was strong. The study combined high-throughput TCR immunosequencing, statistical association of individual TCRs with disease status, and machine learning to predict cytomegalovirus infection status. The study was designed to test whether signatures of past pathogen exposure could be identified by cataloging public T cell receptors. In addition to the first cohort of 500 to 850 subjects, a separate validation cohort of 120 different subjects was used. All discovery cohort repertoires had been generated using a single sequencing platform. Of the 300 to 500 genotyped donors, 80% to 90% were placed in the genetic ancestry cluster associated with self-reported Caucasian donors. The study profiled the T cell repertoires of under 850 subjects by immunosequencing and related them to cytomegalovirus serostatus. An early release covering around 630 HLA-typed donors comprised roughly 300 gigabases of sequencing data and some 79 million unique TCR sequences. In a later analysis, previously published TCR beta repertoires from about 640 donors were re-analyzed and high-resolution HLA genotyping was added so that TCR occurrence patterns could be studied. Donor age, sex, ethnicity and CMV serostatus were collected together with the repertoire data. Among roughly 400 genotyped donors of the cohort, an average of approximately 240,000 unique TCR beta nucleotide sequences was sequenced per donor, of which about 19% were non-productive. A later genetic analysis used genome-wide SNP genotypes for 398 of the 666 donors, treating that subset as a discovery cohort. The number of donors typed differed by locus, with about 629-630 for A, B, C, DRB1 and DQB1, around 500 for DQA1, about 610 for DPA1, and around 460 for DPB1. Class I and class II HLA loci were covered by the typing at four-digit resolution.

The paper's findings and limits, for the study overall: Most TCR sequences were seen in very few donors, while some public TCRs were found in many individuals. This cohort had only TCR beta chains sequenced, and the lack of alpha or paired-chain data limited which features could be detected. According to a later analysis, TCR association rates differed among HLA loci, with DRB1 alleles showing the most associated TCRs and HLA-C alleles showing the fewest. Cytomegalovirus status was reported to be diagnosed by the classifier with high specificity and sensitivity in both the original and validation cohorts. It was suggested by the authors that the approach could potentially be generalized to other disease states and immunological phenotypes. A few of the identified cytomegalovirus-associated TCR beta chains were confirmed in vitro to be specific for cytomegalovirus antigens. A further reported finding was that TCR beta sequences accurately predicted the HLA-A and HLA-B alleles for most subjects in the first cohort. In a later genetic analysis, fewer N-insertions in productive TCRs were reported among donors in an Asian-associated ancestry cluster than the 666-donor mean. In an earlier analysis of about 550 of the donors, most TCR beta V segments were observed in productive rearrangements about 87% or about 30% of the time, broadly matching IMGT annotations. Linkage disequilibrium might explain the correlated functional status among segregating V segments, but an unknown experimental factor could not be ruled out. When HLA alleles, especially DR and DQ, strongly co-occurred, attributing TCR associations to individual alleles was difficult. A cluster of highly shared sequence variants was judged likely to be a technical artifact of the sequencing pipeline. Some 15 rarely observed V segments, including chromosome 9 orphons, were excluded from the earlier analysis of approximately 500 of the donors because counts were too low. Immune exposure information for the cohort was limited to CMV serostatus. According to a later analysis, most CMV-associated TCR beta chains appeared to be HLA-restricted, and the HLA associations seemed to be driven largely by CMV exposure. A total of roughly 160 TCR beta chains were listed by the study as associated with cytomegalovirus. A later analysis reported that several top co-occurrence clusters appeared linked to parvovirus B19, influenza, CMV and Epstein-Barr virus. At a false discovery rate of 0.05, a later analysis linked 16,951 TCR beta sequences to specific HLA alleles. The presence/absence analyses assumed that sequencing depth was roughly uniform across donors, and that assumption may not be true. In a later analysis, HLA-associated TCR beta chains were found to be more clonally expanded and to have lower generation probabilities than equally common non-associated chains. Because HLA typing was missing for some donors at each locus, association tests included only the typed subset. A later genetic analysis associated a missense DCLRE1C variant with V-gene and J-gene trimming of TCR beta chains, and an independent cohort replicated the association. The 87-base-pair reads could not distinguish some IMGT-functional V segments, including TRBV6-2 and TRBV6-3, so those segments were excluded.

Concerning this clone: What this receptor recognizes is not known. Base quality data are lacking; no much larger clone is found one base away.

CDR1 is given as SEHNR and CDR2 as FQNEAQ, both from the germline V gene (reference sequence). The V end gives up 7 bases and the J end 4 bases, leaving 12 bases in the junction not matched to a gene. The CDR3 holds 17 amino acids from the cysteine to the phenylalanine. The read is trimmed to its CDR3 DNA, 51 bases read in frame from base 1. Library creation used the immunoSEQ multiplex PCR assay. For the multiplex PCR, a mixture combining 60 forward primers for TCR Vbeta segments and 13 reverse primers for TCR Jbeta segments was used. The CDR3 region of rearranged TCR beta genes was amplified from genomic DNA with a multiplex PCR assay. The amplified TCR beta libraries were sequenced on the Illumina HiSeq System as 87-base-pair reads. As for the original processing: Across the 666 repertoires, a later analysis counted about 81 million unique TCR beta chains, roughly 11 million of which were shared by at least two donors. Raw reads were error-corrected and collapsed into unique sequences with a nearest-neighbor algorithm that merged closely related sequences to remove PCR and sequencing errors. Alignment of CDR3 sequences to IMGT reference sequences was used to assign V, D and J gene segments. For a sequence to be retained, at least a six-nucleotide match to both a V gene segment and a J gene segment was required. A rearrangement counted as productive if the CDR3 had no stop codons and remained in frame with V and J, and every other rearrangement counted as non-productive. Following IMGT convention, CDR3 was defined as the stretch from the second conserved V-encoded cysteine up to the conserved J-encoded phenylalanine. Sequences without an unambiguous match to a single V gene segment were excluded from the earlier analysis of about 600 of the donors. In an earlier analysis of approximately 500 of the donors, a V segment was called functional when productive rearrangements were above 56.7%, and segregating when the standard deviation between donors exceeded 5%. A statistical classification framework was built for diagnosing cytomegalovirus status from the catalog of TCR beta chain sequences. V and J gene assignment, in a later analysis, came from comparing TCR nucleotide sequences with IMGT/GENE-DB human TR gene sequences. A later analysis assigned CDR3 sequences and most-parsimonious VDJ recombination scenarios with the TCRdist pipeline. In a later analysis, each TCR beta chain was defined by its CDR3 amino acid sequence together with its V-gene family, and reads without a unique V-gene family were excluded. As a way to deal with suspected cross-contamination and a sequencing artifact, a later analysis dropped 450 to 600 nucleotide sequences that were highly shared and had low generation probability. For each public chain, a later analysis derived a clonal expansion index from normalized ranks of inferred template counts within each repertoire. Generation probabilities in a later analysis came from a VDJ recombination model fitted to out-of-frame rearrangements, and those results were checked against IGoR. In a later analysis, hypergeometric tests were used to score TCR-TCR, TCR-HLA and TCR-CMV co-occurrence, with a repertoire-size bias correction applied to TCR pairs. In a later analysis, false discovery rates were estimated by permuting HLA or CMV assignments 20 times. In a later analysis, co-occurring TCRs were grouped using DBSCAN, and TCRdist sequence similarity was added for clustering within HLA-allele-positive subsets. Repertoires with fewer than 30,000 or more than 120,000 public chains, plus five repertoires with anomalous nucleotide sharing, were excluded from co-occurrence clustering. The table was pulled from immuneACCESS by TCRdb, which kept in-frame rearrangements only. Such tables lose some clones; where checked, under half of the loss comes from unresolved V genes, and the rest has no known cause. For V, J and clone size, that table is used; D and trimming come from the DNA. Across this sample there are over 150,000 clones, with around 73% seen only once. 5% to 5.5% of the sample goes to the ten largest clones.

In total, roughly 710 healthy bone marrow donors made up the cohort. All cohort members were sampled while nominally healthy, although unrecorded immune exposures were likely present. The donor tested CMV seropositive, placing the donor among the 250 to 350 seropositive members of the cohort. A peripheral blood sample was provided by each donor, and peripheral blood mononuclear cells were used for TCR beta sequencing. Genomic DNA was extracted from the blood cell samples with the Qiagen DNeasy Blood Extraction Kit. This chain is built from TRBV7-9 and TRBJ2-1, with 11 bases in between that match TRBD2. This sequence originates from a woman in her late teens or twenties in good health and CMV-seropositive. Sequencing was performed on PBMCs. The CDR3 in this case is CASTSDPGLAAYNEQFF. The nucleotide sequence reads TGTGCCAGCACCTCAGATCCGGGACTAGCGGCGTACAATGAGCAGTTCTTC.